This T cell receptor (beta chain) appears in the sequencing data of a study of cytomegalovirus exposure and HLA in healthy donors. The protocol was immunoSEQ multiplex PCR, while the TCRdb copy is restricted to in-frame clones and leaves out a portion. The table lists 45,000 or so clones, roughly 93% of them singletons. CDR3 length equals 18 residues. The V end was cut by 0 bases, the J end by 0 bases, with 17 bases between. From germline, CDR1 is SGHNT and CDR2 YYREEE (reference sequence). The sequenced sample consisted of PBMCs. This sequence originates from a woman aged 18-29 years in good health and CMV-seronegative. V gene TRBV5-4 combines with J gene TRBJ2-3, with D perhaps matching TRBD2 (6 bases). The CDR3 here is CASSLVAASAVSTDTQYF. In nucleotides, the CDR3 is TGTGCCAGCAGCTTGGTCGCTGCTAGCGCAGTTAGCACAGATACGCAGTATTTT.